This TCR beta chain was found in a study of multiple sclerosis patients with progressive multifocal leukoencephalopathy. The method was immunoSEQ multiplex PCR; TCRdb's version includes in-frame clones alone and lacks a portion of them. The sample lists fewer than 35,000 clones, around 91% occurring once. Time point noted: before natalizumab initiation. The CDR3 loop spans 16 amino acids. The germline CDR1 and CDR2 sequences are LGHNA and YSLEER. Trimming left V 0 bases short and J 10 bases short, with 20 bases between. The receptor comes from a human donor with multiple sclerosis. The specimen was PBMCs. The chain carries TRBV4-3 and TRBJ2-3, with a tentative D call TRBD2 (7 bases). The CDR3: CASSQDGLGGESAQYF. DNA of the CDR3: TGCGCCAGCAGCCAAGACGGACTAGGGGGGGAGTCGGCGCAGTATTTT.